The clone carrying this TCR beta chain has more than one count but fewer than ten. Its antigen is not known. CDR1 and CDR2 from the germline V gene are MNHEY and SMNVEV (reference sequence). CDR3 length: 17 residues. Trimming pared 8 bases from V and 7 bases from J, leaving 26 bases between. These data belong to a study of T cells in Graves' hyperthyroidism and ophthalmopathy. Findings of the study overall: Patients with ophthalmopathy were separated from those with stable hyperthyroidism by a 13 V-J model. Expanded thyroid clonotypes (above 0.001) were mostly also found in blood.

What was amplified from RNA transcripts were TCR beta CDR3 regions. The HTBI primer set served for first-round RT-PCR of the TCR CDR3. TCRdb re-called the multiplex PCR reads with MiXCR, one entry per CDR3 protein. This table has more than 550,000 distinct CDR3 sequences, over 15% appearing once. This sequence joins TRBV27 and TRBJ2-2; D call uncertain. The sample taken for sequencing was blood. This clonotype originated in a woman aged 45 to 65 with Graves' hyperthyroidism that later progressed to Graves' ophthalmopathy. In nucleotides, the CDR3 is TGTGCCAGCCGCAAAAGGATTAGTGGAGTTGTTGTCGGGGAGCTGTTTTTT. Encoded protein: CASRKRISGVVVGELFF.